Presented here are 9 T cell receptor beta chains from one specimen sequenced in a study of cytomegalovirus exposure and HLA in healthy donors. Both 60 Vbeta primers and 13 Jbeta primers went into the PCR. Clones were read by immunoSEQ multiplex PCR, and TCRdb kept only the in-frame ones, dropping some. Of approximately 190,000 clones in the sample, 75% to 90% were seen once. The sample taken for sequencing was PBMCs. Receptors were obtained from a woman between 50 and 59 years old in good health and CMV-seropositive.

The J gene is TRBJ1-4, the V gene TRBV7-9, with D possibly matching TRBD1 (5 bases). Per germline, CDR1 SEHNR and CDR2 FQNEAQ (reference sequence). The V end was cut by 5 bases, the J end by 8 bases, with 15 bases between. The CDR3 loop spans 14 amino acids. CDR3 sequence (DNA): TGTGCCAGCAGCCGGACACAAGTGACGGAAAAACTGTTTTTT. It specifies CASSRTQVTEKLFF.

The chain carries TRBV2 and TRBJ2-3; possibly TRBD2 for D (5 bases). The CDR3 is 13 amino acids. Trimming took 4 bases from V and 2 from J, leaving 7 bases between them. Germline assignment: CDR1 SNHLY and CDR2 FYNNEI. As DNA, the CDR3 is TGTGCCAGCAGTGGAGGGAACACAGATACGCAGTATTTT. Translated: CASSGGNTDTQYF.

The V and J genes are TRBV5-4 and TRBJ2-7, with TRBD1 matching over 9 bases. Per germline, CDR1 SGHNT and CDR2 YYREEE (reference sequence). Trimming cost V 2 bases and J 5 bases; bases outside gene matches: 8. The CDR3 consists of 15 residues. The CDR3 is CASSLPGQGDHEQYF. The CDR3 nucleotides are TGTGCCAGCAGCTTACCGGGACAGGGAGACCACGAGCAGTACTTC.

The rearrangement uses TRBV5-1 and TRBJ1-1; D uncertain. V was trimmed by 0 bases and J by 2 bases, leaving 11 bases between them. The CDR3 is 15 residues long. CDR1 SGHRS and CDR2 YFSETQ come from the germline V gene. The CDR3 DNA reads as TGCGCCAGCAGCTTGGGTGCGGGGTATAACACTGAAGCTTTCTTT. Protein: CASSLGAGYNTEAFF.

The chain's CDR3 is CASTPTSGGKETQYF. The CDR3 DNA is TGTGCCAGCACCCCTACCAGCGGGGGGAAAGAGACCCAGTACTTC. The gene calls are TRBV6-5 and TRBJ2-5, with TRBD2 matching over 9 bases. CDR1 and CDR2 from the germline V gene are MNHEY and SVGAGI. This CDR3 comprises 15 residues. After removal of 7 bases from V and 3 bases from J, the junction contained 9 bases not matched to a gene.

The rearrangement links TRBV9 to TRBJ2-3; perhaps TRBD1 as D (5 bases). This CDR3 contains 16 residues. Germline CDR1 reads SGDLS; CDR2 reads YYNGEE. V shed 4 bases and J shed 5 bases, with 20 bases lying between them. The CDR3 DNA reads TGTGCCAGCAGCCAAATTGGGGCTAAGTCTGGAGATACGCAGTATTTT. Translated, it gives CASSQIGAKSGDTQYF.

The genes are TRBV6-1 and TRBJ2-2, with TRBD1 matching over 8 bases. The trim removed 3 bases at V and 4 bases at J, leaving 4 bases unmatched. The germline V gene encodes CDR1 MNHNS and CDR2 SASEGT. The CDR3 loop spans 15 amino acids. For the CDR3, the DNA is TGTGCCAGCAGTGACAGGGGGCGGGGCACCGGGGAGCTGTTTTTT. Its protein is CASSDRGRGTGELFF.

This chain uses TRBV9 with TRBJ1-1; no reliable D call. Germline V lookup: CDR1 SGDLS, CDR2 YYNGEE. The CDR3 extends over 13 amino acids. Trimming removed 3 bases at V and 3 bases at J, with 9 bases between. The CDR3 sequence: CASSGGGDTEAFF. CDR3 bases: TGTGCCAGCAGCGGAGGAGGAGACACTGAAGCTTTCTTT.

CDR3 sequence reads: CASRQPGRGGSNEQFF. CDR3 sequence (DNA): TGCGCCAGCAGGCAGCCCGGGCGGGGGGGCAGCAATGAGCAGTTCTTC. The V gene is TRBV4-1, the J gene TRBJ2-1, with TRBD2 matching 9 bases. The CDR3 extends over 16 amino acids. From germline, CDR1 is MGHRA and CDR2 YSYEKL. V dropped 6 bases and J dropped 6; count of bases not matched to a gene: 12.